A single T cell receptor (beta chain) is shown here with its context. No antigen is known for it. The data were obtained in a study of CD8 T cells in ankylosing spondylitis. The CDR3 runs to 13 residues. V was pared by 2 bases and J by 7 bases, with 10 bases between. The germline V gene has CDR1 SGHDN and CDR2 FVKESK. General study results and limits: Past studies reported some motif variants in reactive arthritis synovial fluid and blood. Ankylosing spondylitis blood appeared to carry a characteristic TCR beta motif of 7 or 8 highly homologous variants.

Generation of TCR beta libraries employed quantitative 5'-RACE incorporating molecular barcodes. TCRdb processed the 5' RACE reads anew with MiXCR; each CDR3 protein has one entry. Of a few hundred thousand distinct CDR3 sequences listed, approximately 17% are singletons. The chain has TRBV14 and TRBJ2-3, with D unresolved. This clonotype was obtained from a male donor with ankylosing spondylitis. Sequencing was done on a sample of blood, either unsorted or a sorted T cell fraction (not recorded which). CDR3 DNA sequence: TGTGCCAGCAGCCAACTGGCGTTGAATACGCAGTATTTT. Its translation is CASSQLALNTQYF.